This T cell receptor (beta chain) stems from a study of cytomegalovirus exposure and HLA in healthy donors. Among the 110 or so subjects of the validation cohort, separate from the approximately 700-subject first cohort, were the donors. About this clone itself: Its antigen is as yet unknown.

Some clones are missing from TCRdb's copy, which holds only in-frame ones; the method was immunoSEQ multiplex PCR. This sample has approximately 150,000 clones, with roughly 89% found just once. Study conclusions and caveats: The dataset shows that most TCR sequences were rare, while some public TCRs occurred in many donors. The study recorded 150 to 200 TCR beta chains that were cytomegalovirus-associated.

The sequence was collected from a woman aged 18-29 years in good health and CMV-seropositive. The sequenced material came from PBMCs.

Here the CDR3 DNA reads TGTGCCAGTAGTACGCAGGGGGCTGGCTATGGCTACACCTTC. It encodes CASSTQGAGYGYTF. The chain couples TRBV19 to TRBJ1-2; TRBD1 matches at 8 bases. The V and J ends lost 4 bases and 4 bases, in that order; junction bases with no gene match: 5. Germline CDR1 and CDR2: LNHDA and SQIVND (reference sequence). The CDR3 extends over 14 amino acids.